These 4 T cell receptor beta chains share one sample of origin, sequenced in a study of T-cell memory formation after mild COVID-19. MiXCR, applied by TCRdb to the 5' RACE reads, yields one record per CDR3 protein. The profile shows about 110,000 distinct CDR3 sequences, about 18% of them singletons. Sequencing was carried out using PBMCs or a T cell subset sorted from them (not recorded which). The receptors were gathered from a man younger than 35 who had mild COVID-19 (a few samples of this study predate the infection). Cell type and time point are not known.

Comment on this clonotype: A read error may account for a junction end that differs from germline. The V and J genes are TRBV6-1 and TRBJ1-5; 7 positions agree with TRBD1. The CDR3 totals 15 residues. Germline assignment: CDR1 MNHNS and CDR2 SASEGT. CDR3: CASDTGTVSSQPQHF. CDR3 coding DNA: TGTGCCAGCGACACCGGGACAGTTAGCAGTCAGCCCCAGCATTTT.

This clonotype turned up a few times. The rearrangement joins TRBV4-2 to TRBJ2-5; a possible D gene is TRBD2 (5 bases). Between the trimmed V and J ends, which lost 0 bases and 3 bases, there was a span of 11 bases. This CDR3 is built from 15 residues. Per germline, CDR1 LGHNA and CDR2 YNFKEQ. The CDR3 DNA follows: TGTGCCAGCAGCCAAGAATCGGGGAATAAAGAGACCCAGTACTTC. It specifies CASSQESGNKETQYF.

This clonotype was recorded at least ten times. The genes are TRBV6-6 and TRBJ2-1, with D tentatively TRBD2 (5 bases). Germline V CDR1 and CDR2: MNHNY, SVGAGI (reference sequence). V shed 0 bases and J shed 3 bases, with 6 bases lying between them. CDR3 length equals 14 residues. CDR3 region: CASSYSRVYNEQFF. Written as DNA, the CDR3 is TGTGCCAGCAGTTACTCGAGGGTCTACAATGAGCAGTTCTTC.

Only a few counts were recorded for this clonotype. The genes are TRBV5-1 and TRBJ2-5; no firm D call. CDR1 and CDR2 (germline): SGHRS, YFSETQ. This CDR3 is 12 amino acids long. V lost 5 bases and J lost 5, with 10 bases in between. CDR3 in DNA: TGCGCCAGCAGAAAGAGCTGGGAGACCCAGTACTTC. Amino acids: CASRKSWETQYF. The full variable domain, its missing parts supplied by reference TRBV5-1 and TRBJ2-5, is KAGVTQTPRYLIKTRGQQVTLSCSPISGHRSVSWYQQTPGQGLQFLFEYFSETQRNKGNFPGRFSGRQFSNSRSEMNVSTLELGDSALYLCASRKSWETQYFGPGTRLLVL.